These 25 T cell receptor beta chains were all obtained from the same sample, sequenced in a study of CD8 T cells in ankylosing spondylitis. TCRdb re-derived calls from the 5' RACE reads in MiXCR, one entry per CDR3 protein. The sample carries tens of thousands of distinct CDR3 sequences, roughly 30% recorded once. The sequencing input was blood, either unsorted or a sorted T cell fraction (not recorded which). The receptors here all came from a male donor with ankylosing spondylitis or in good health (not recorded which).

This chain links TRBV20-1 with TRBJ2-7; 7 positions agree with TRBD2. The trim removed 3 bases at V and 3 bases at J, leaving 5 bases unmatched. The germline gives CDR1 DFQATT, CDR2 SNEGSKA (reference sequence). The CDR3 runs 13 residues. For the CDR3, the DNA is TGCAGTGCTAGTTTAGGCGGGAGCTACGAGCAGTACTTC. Protein sequence: CSASLGGSYEQYF.

This clonotype was observed a few times. This chain joins TRBV9 and TRBJ2-2; tentative D call: TRBD1 (5 bases). The CDR3 has 14 amino acids. Trimming stripped 5 bases from V and 1 base from J, with 9 bases between. The germline gives CDR1 SGDLS, CDR2 YYNGEE. CDR3 residues: CASRSTVNTGELFF. The CDR3 DNA is TGTGCCAGCAGGTCGACAGTGAACACCGGGGAGCTGTTTTTT.

The chain recombines TRBV5-1 with TRBJ1-1, with a possible D match to TRBD1 (6 bases). CDR3 length: 15 residues. Looked up from germline, CDR1 is SGHRS and CDR2 is YFSETQ. Trimming removed 2 bases from V and 8 bases from J, with 19 bases in between. The CDR3 sequence is CASSFTPGQGREAFF. The CDR3 DNA reads as TGCGCCAGCAGCTTCACCCCCGGGCAGGGGCGCGAAGCTTTCTTT.

A few counts support this clonotype. The rearrangement uses TRBV29-1 and TRBJ2-6, with no clear D. Germline values: CDR1 SQVTM, CDR2 ANQGSEA. This CDR3 is 14 amino acids long. V lost 4 bases and J lost 2, with 9 bases in between. This CDR3 is CSVAQGTGANVLTF. DNA for the CDR3: TGCAGCGTTGCCCAAGGTACTGGGGCCAACGTCCTGACTTTC.

This chain connects TRBV5-1 to TRBJ1-2, with a tentative D call TRBD1 (5 bases). The ends were cut back, 1 base at V and 8 bases at J, with 18 bases in the middle. Per germline, CDR1 SGHRS and CDR2 YFSETQ. CDR3 length: 15 amino acids. For the CDR3, the DNA is TGCGCCAGCAGCTTGATAGATGATGGCAGGGACGGCTACACCTTC. It codes for CASSLIDDGRDGYTF.

The chain couples TRBV5-1 to TRBJ1-6; D gene unclear. CDR1 is SGHRS and CDR2 is YFSETQ in the germline V gene. Trimming cost V 2 bases and J 10 bases, with 7 bases left between them. This CDR3 is 12 amino acids long. DNA for the CDR3: TGCGCCAGCAGCTTTAACGGGTCACCCCTCCACTTT. It codes for CASSFNGSPLHF.

This clonotype appeared a few times. The chain combines TRBV18 with TRBJ2-6, with D possibly matching TRBD1 (7 bases). The ends were cut back, 5 bases at V and 1 base at J, with 15 bases in the middle. Germline values: CDR1 KGHSH, CDR2 LQKENI. The CDR3 is made up of 17 amino acids. The CDR3 spells CASSGGGPRSGANVLTF. The CDR3 DNA reads TGTGCCAGCTCAGGAGGGGGCCCCCGATCTGGGGCCAACGTCCTGACTTTC.

The rearrangement links TRBV3-1 to TRBJ1-2; D is unclear. Trimming cost V 1 base and J 2 bases, with 14 bases left between them. Germline values: CDR1 LGHDT, CDR2 YNNKEL (reference sequence). The CDR3 is 16 amino acids. CDR3 amino acids: CASSQGSGAVNYGYTF. CDR3 DNA: TGTGCCAGCAGCCAAGGGAGCGGAGCAGTAAACTATGGCTACACCTTC.

This clonotype was recorded a few times. The V call is TRBV29-1, the J call TRBJ2-2; weak D call: TRBD2 (7 bases). CDR3 size: 16 residues. V was pared by 4 bases and J by 6 bases, with 21 bases between. Germline CDR1 reads SQVTM; CDR2 reads ANQGSEA. The CDR3 here is CSVARGGGTSSGELFF. CDR3 sequence (DNA): TGCAGCGTTGCTAGAGGGGGGGGGACTTCCTCCGGGGAGCTGTTTTTT.

This clonotype appeared once. CDR3 bases: TGTGCCAGCAGCCAATTCTACGGGGGGGCTAATACGCAGTATTTT. Its translation: CASSQFYGGANTQYF. The rearrangement joins TRBV3-1 to TRBJ2-3; TRBD2 matches at 8 bases. The V and J ends lost 2 bases and 7 bases, in that order; junction bases with no gene match: 8. CDR3 length equals 15 residues. Germline lookup yields CDR1 LGHDT and CDR2 YNNKEL (reference sequence).

The table lists this clonotype with a few counts. This chain uses TRBV5-6 with TRBJ2-3; 10 bases fit TRBD2. This CDR3 contains 16 residues. The ends lost 4 bases at V and 6 bases at J; junction bases unmatched: 11. Germline V gene sequence: CDR1 SGHDT, CDR2 YYEEEE. The CDR3 loop is CASSPRGLAGEDTQYF. The DNA of the CDR3 is TGTGCCAGCAGCCCGAGAGGGCTAGCGGGAGAGGATACGCAGTATTTT.

The rearrangement joins TRBV10-3 to TRBJ2-1; possibly TRBD2 for D (7 bases). The CDR3 runs 18 residues. Trimming removed 4 bases from V and 0 bases from J, with 19 bases in between. CDR1 is ENHRY, CDR2 SYGVKD, per germline. The CDR3 nucleotides are TGTGCCATCAGTGGGGCAAGGGGGGGGTCAAGCTCCTACAATGAGCAGTTCTTC. Amino acids: CAISGARGGSSSYNEQFF.

The genes are TRBV5-1 and TRBJ2-3; 7 bases match TRBD1. The CDR3 length is 16 residues. Germline V gene data show CDR1 as SGHRS and CDR2 as YFSETQ. With 3 bases clipped from V and 0 bases from J, the junction kept 7 bases outside the gene matches. The CDR3 DNA sequence: TGCGCCAGCAGCTATGGACAGGACTCTAGCACAGATACGCAGTATTTT. This codes for CASSYGQDSSTDTQYF.

This clonotype was seen only a few times. The gene calls are TRBV7-6 and TRBJ2-7; 10 bases agree with TRBD1. J lost 2 bases, V lost 0 bases, and 4 bases had no gene match. The CDR3 extends over 16 amino acids. Germline V gene lookup returns CDR1 SGHVS and CDR2 FNYEAQ. CDR3 region: CASSLAGGTGAYEQYF. CDR3 nucleotide sequence: TGTGCCAGCAGCTTAGCGGGCGGGACAGGGGCCTACGAGCAGTACTTC.

The chain employs TRBV6-1 and TRBJ2-1; 8 bases are shared with TRBD2. Per the germline V gene, CDR1 is MNHNS and CDR2 is SASEGT. The junction had 8 bases not matched to a gene; V was cut back by 4 bases and J by 6 bases. This CDR3 is 15 amino acids long. CDR3 bases: TGTGCCAGCAGTGTAGCGGGATTGGGGACCAATGAGCAGTTCTTC. Its translation is CASSVAGLGTNEQFF.

This clonotype showed up just once. CDR3 in amino acids: CASSPTPNTGELFF. The CDR3 DNA is TGTGCCAGCTCACCAACCCCGAACACCGGGGAGCTGTTTTTT. This chain connects TRBV18 to TRBJ2-2, with D hard to call. This CDR3 region has 14 residues. Trimming pared 2 bases from V and 0 bases from J, leaving 4 bases between. The germline gives CDR1 KGHSH, CDR2 LQKENI.

This clonotype has just one count. The chain joins TRBV7-3 to TRBJ2-5; weak D call: TRBD1 (5 bases). V was shortened by 2 bases and J by 4 bases, with 8 bases between the two germline ends. Looked up from germline, CDR1 is SGHTA and CDR2 is FQGTGA. The CDR3 consists of 13 residues. CDR3 sequence: CASSLLQGETQYF. Here the CDR3 DNA reads TGTGCCAGCAGCTTACTTCAGGGAGAGACCCAGTACTTC.

The V call is TRBV9, the J call TRBJ2-3; perhaps TRBD1 as D (6 bases). The CDR3 length is 12 residues. The ends were cut back, 2 bases at V and 12 bases at J, with 13 bases in the middle. Germline values: CDR1 SGDLS, CDR2 YYNGEE. CDR3 nucleotide sequence: TGTGCCAGCAGCGTTACAGGGAGTCACCAGTATTTT. Translating it yields CASSVTGSHQYF.

The chain recombines TRBV11-2 with TRBJ2-7; TRBD2 matches 7 bases. The germline CDR1 and CDR2 sequences are SGHAT and FQNNGV. The trim removed 4 bases at V and 2 bases at J, leaving 5 bases unmatched. The CDR3 runs 14 residues. The CDR3 nucleotides are TGTGCCAGCAGCTCGGGGGGTACCACCTACGAGCAGTACTTC. This codes for CASSSGGTTYEQYF.

The rearrangement joins TRBV11-2 to TRBJ2-3, with 8 bases matching TRBD2. The V gene end was trimmed by 2 bases and the J gene end by 1 base; junction bases not matched to a gene: 2. CDR1 and CDR2 (germline): SGHAT, FQNNGV. The CDR3 totals 15 residues. The CDR3 sequence is CASSLREGGTDTQYF. The CDR3 coding sequence is TGTGCCAGCAGCTTACGGGAGGGAGGCACAGATACGCAGTATTTT.

This clonotype has more than one count but fewer than ten. This rearrangement joins TRBV12-3 or TRBV12-4 to TRBJ1-2; no reliable D call. The V end was cut by 0 bases, the J end by 4 bases, with 9 bases between. The CDR3 spans 14 residues. The CDR3 is CASSLAGSTYGYTF. The DNA for the CDR3 is TGTGCCAGCAGTTTAGCGGGGAGTACCTATGGCTACACCTTC.

The V gene is TRBV5-1, the J gene TRBJ2-1, with 14 bases matching TRBD2. Germline assignment: CDR1 SGHRS and CDR2 YFSETQ. Losses at the gene ends were 0 bases for V and 0 bases for J; bases not matched to a gene: 5. CDR3 length: 19 amino acids. The CDR3 region has the DNA TGCGCCAGCAGCTTGGTGGGGACTAGCGGGAGCTCCTCCTACAATGAGCAGTTCTTC. It is translated as CASSLVGTSGSSSYNEQFF.

In its sample, this clonotype was seen many times. CDR3 nucleotide sequence: TGTGCCAGCAGCCCCGGACGGGGGAGCTCCTACGAGCAGTACTTC. Amino acid sequence: CASSPGRGSSYEQYF. The gene calls are TRBV7-6 and TRBJ2-7; TRBD2 might be the D (6 bases). The CDR3 sequence is 15 residues long. The germline V and J ends were trimmed by 5 bases and 0 bases, with 14 bases remaining between them. CDR1 and CDR2 from the germline V gene are SGHVS and FNYEAQ.

The rearrangement links TRBV12-3 or TRBV12-4 to TRBJ2-2; D tentatively reads TRBD1 or TRBD2 (5 bases each). V lost 6 bases, J lost 1 base, and 15 bases lay in between. The CDR3 is made up of 16 amino acids. The CDR3 DNA is TGTGCCAGCAGCCCATTTCTGGGACGGAACACCGGGGAGCTGTTTTTT. This translates into CASSPFLGRNTGELFF.

The genes are TRBV20-1 and TRBJ1-2; TRBD1 might be the D (6 bases). V was pared by 3 bases and J by 4 bases, with 15 bases between. Germline CDR1 is DFQATT and CDR2 is SNEGSKA (reference sequence). The CDR3 loop spans 14 amino acids. The CDR3 DNA reads TGCAGTGCTAGGGCTCGGGGGGCTGGCTATGGCTACACCTTC. Translating it yields CSARARGAGYGYTF.